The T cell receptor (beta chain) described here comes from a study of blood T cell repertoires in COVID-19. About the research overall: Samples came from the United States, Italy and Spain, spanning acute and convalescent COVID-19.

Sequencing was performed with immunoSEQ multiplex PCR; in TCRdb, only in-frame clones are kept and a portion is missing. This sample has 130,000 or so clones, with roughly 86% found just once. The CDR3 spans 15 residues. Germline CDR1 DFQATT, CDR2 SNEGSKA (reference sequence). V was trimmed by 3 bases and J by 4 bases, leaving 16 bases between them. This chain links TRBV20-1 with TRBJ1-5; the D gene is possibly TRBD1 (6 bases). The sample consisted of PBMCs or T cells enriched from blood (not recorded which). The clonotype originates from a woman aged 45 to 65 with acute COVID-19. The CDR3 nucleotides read TGCAGTGCTAGTCGTCCGGGACAAATAAATCAGCCCCAGCATTTT. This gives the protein CSASRPGQINQPQHF.